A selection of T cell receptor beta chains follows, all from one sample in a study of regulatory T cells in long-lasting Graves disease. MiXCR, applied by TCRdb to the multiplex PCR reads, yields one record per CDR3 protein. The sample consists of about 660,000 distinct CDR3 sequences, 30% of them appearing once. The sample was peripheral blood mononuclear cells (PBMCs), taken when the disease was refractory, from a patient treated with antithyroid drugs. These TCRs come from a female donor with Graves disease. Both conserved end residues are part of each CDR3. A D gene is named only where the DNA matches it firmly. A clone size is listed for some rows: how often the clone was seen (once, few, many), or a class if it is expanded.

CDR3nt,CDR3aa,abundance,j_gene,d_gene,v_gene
TGTGCCATCAGTGAGTACCGGACTAGAAACGAGCAGTACTTC,CAISEYRTRNEQYF,.,TRBJ2-7,TRBD2,TRBV10-3
TGTGCCAGCAGCCCCGGGACTAGGAATGGCTACGAGCAGTACTTC,CASSPGTRNGYEQYF,few,TRBJ2-7,TRBD2,TRBV5-4
TGTGCCAGTAGTAACCTGGATAGGGCTGCCGGCTACACCTTC,CASSNLDRAAGYTF,once,TRBJ1-2,.,TRBV19
TGTGCCAGCAGCCCCAGTGACCGATCCCTCTATGGCTACACCTTC,CASSPSDRSLYGYTF,.,TRBJ1-2,.,TRBV9
TGTGCCACCAGCAGAGGGTTGGCGGGGGGTATTGCACCCCAGCATTTT,CATSRGLAGGIAPQHF,.,TRBJ1-5,.,TRBV15
TGTGCCATCACCGAACAAGGATCTGGTAATTCACCCCTCCACTTT,CAITEQGSGNSPLHF,.,TRBJ1-6,.,TRBV10-3
TGTGCCAGCGGCTTAGGACGTACTGGAAACACCATATATTTT,CASGLGRTGNTIYF,.,TRBJ1-3,.,TRBV7-9
TGTGCCAGCAGACCTCCGCGGGGGCAGGGAGCTTTCTTT,CASRPPRGQGAFF,.,TRBJ1-1,.,TRBV28
TGTGCCAGCACCGGGGACCCTTCCTACGAGCAGTACTTC,CASTGDPSYEQYF,.,TRBJ2-7,.,TRBV12-3/TRBV12-4
TGTGCCAGCAGCCCCCGACAGGATCCTAACTATGGCTACACCTTC,CASSPRQDPNYGYTF,.,TRBJ1-2,.,TRBV3-1
TGTGCCGTGGAGGGTTATCAAGAGACCCAGTACTTC,CAVEGYQETQYF,few,TRBJ2-5,.,TRBV9
TGCAGTGCTAGCGGACTAGCGGGAGGGGAGACCCAGTACTTC,CSASGLAGGETQYF,few,TRBJ2-5,TRBD2,TRBV20-1
TGTGCCAGCAGCTTCCTGACAGGGGGCGGGGGCGAGCAGTACTTC,CASSFLTGGGGEQYF,.,TRBJ2-7,TRBD1,TRBV7-2
TGTGCCAGCAGCAGCGGGAGTGGTTCCCAGTACTTC,CASSSGSGSQYF,.,TRBJ2-5,TRBD2,TRBV6-1
TGTGCCAGCAGTAACAGGGAAGGCTACACCTTC,CASSNREGYTF,.,TRBJ1-2,.,TRBV6-1
TGTGCCAGCAGTGCACTAGGGGCCTTGGGGAACAAAGTCACCGGGGAGCTGTTTTTT,CASSALGALGNKVTGELFF,few,TRBJ2-2,.,TRBV6-1
TGCAGTGCTAGAGATCAGCGTAACAGGAGCCCGGGATTGAACGAGCAGTACTTC,CSARDQRNRSPGLNEQYF,many,TRBJ2-7,.,TRBV20-1
TGTGCCAGCAGCTTAACGGTTTCTAACTATGGCTACACCTTC,CASSLTVSNYGYTF,.,TRBJ1-2,.,TRBV7-3
TGTGCCAGCAGCCAACTAGGTCTGAAGGATGGCTACACCTTC,CASSQLGLKDGYTF,many,TRBJ1-2,.,TRBV3-1